This entry concerns a single TCR beta chain. Its antigen is still unknown. These data originate in a study of CD8 T cells in Susac syndrome. The CDR3 runs to 16 residues. The V gene end was trimmed by 6 bases and the J gene end by 0 bases; junction bases not matched to a gene: 8. It was with random hexamers that about 0.45 to 1 ug RNA was reverse transcribed. An immunoSEQ multiplex PCR amplified TCR beta CDR3 over 54 Vbeta and 13 Jbeta. TCRdb ran MiXCR on the immunoSEQ multiplex PCR reads and lists one entry per CDR3 protein. The sample consists of approximately 160,000 distinct CDR3 sequences, roughly nine tenths of them appearing once. Study-level points and caveats: The number of individuals included in the study's TCR sequencing and HLA analysis was acknowledged as relatively small.

The sample comprised CD4+ T cells from PBMCs. The chain combines TRBV12-3 or TRBV12-4 with TRBJ1-5; 7 bases match TRBD1. The sequence came from a human donor in good health. Here the CDR3 DNA reads TGTGCCAGCAGCCCAGGGACAGCTTATAGCAATCAGCCCCAGCATTTT. This encodes CASSPGTAYSNQPQHF.